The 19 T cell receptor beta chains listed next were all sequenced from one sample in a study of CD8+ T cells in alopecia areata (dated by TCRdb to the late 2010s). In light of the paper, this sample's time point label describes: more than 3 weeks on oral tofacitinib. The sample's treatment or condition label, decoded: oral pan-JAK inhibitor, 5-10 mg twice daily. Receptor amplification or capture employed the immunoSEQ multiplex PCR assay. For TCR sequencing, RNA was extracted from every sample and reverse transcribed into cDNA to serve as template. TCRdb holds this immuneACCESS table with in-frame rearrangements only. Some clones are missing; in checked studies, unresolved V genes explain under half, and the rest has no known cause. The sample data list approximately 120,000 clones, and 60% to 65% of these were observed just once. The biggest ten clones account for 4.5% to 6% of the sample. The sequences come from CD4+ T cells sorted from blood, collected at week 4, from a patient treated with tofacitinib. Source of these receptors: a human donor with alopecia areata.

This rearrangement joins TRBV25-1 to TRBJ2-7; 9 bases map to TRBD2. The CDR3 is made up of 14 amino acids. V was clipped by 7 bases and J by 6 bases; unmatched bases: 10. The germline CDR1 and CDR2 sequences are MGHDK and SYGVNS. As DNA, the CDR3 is TGTGCCAGCAAGCTGTCTAGCGGGAAGCTCGAGCAGTACTTC. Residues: CASKLSSGKLEQYF.

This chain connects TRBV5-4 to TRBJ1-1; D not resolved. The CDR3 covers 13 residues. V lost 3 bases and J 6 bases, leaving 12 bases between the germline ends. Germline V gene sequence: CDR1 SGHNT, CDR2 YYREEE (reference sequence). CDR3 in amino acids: CASSSRVVAEAFF. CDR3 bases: TGTGCCAGCAGCTCTAGGGTCGTCGCTGAAGCTTTCTTT.

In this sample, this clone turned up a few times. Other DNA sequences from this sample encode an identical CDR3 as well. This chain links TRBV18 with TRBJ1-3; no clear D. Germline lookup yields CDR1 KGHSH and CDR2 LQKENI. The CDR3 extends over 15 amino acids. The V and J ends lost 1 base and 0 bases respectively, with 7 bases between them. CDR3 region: CASSPLGSSGNTIYF. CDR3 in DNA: TGTGCCAGCTCACCACTGGGGAGCTCTGGAAACACCATATATTTT. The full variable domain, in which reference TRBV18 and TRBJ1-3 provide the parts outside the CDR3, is NAGVMQNPRHLVRRRGQEARLRCSPMKGHSHVYWYRQLPEEGLKFMVYLQKENIIDESGMPKERFSAEFPKEGPSILRIQQVVRGDSAAYFCASSPLGSSGNTIYFGEGSWLTVV.

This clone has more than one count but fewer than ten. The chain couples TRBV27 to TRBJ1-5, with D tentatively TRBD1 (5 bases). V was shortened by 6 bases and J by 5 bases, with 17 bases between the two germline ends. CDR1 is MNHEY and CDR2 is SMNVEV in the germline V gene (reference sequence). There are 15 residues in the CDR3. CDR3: CASSQNLGDDQPQHF. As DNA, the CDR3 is TGTGCCAGCAGCCAGAATCTGGGGGATGATCAGCCCCAGCATTTT.

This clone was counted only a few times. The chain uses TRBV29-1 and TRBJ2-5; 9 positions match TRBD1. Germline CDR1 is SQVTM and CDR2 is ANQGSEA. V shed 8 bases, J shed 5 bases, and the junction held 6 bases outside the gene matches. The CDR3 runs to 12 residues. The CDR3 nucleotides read TGCAGCTCAGAGACAGGGGGTGAGACCCAGTACTTC. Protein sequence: CSSETGGETQYF. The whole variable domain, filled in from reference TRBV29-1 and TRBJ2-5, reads SAVISQKPSRDICQRGTSLTIQCQVDSQVTMMFWYRQQPGQSLTLIATANQGSEATYESGFVIDKFPISRPNLTFSTLTVSNMSPEDSSIYLCSSETGGETQYFGPGTRLLVL.

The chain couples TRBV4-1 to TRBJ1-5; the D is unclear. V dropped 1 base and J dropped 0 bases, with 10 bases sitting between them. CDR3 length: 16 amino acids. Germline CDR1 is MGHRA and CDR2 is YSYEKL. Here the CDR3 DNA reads TGCGCCAGCAGCCAAGTTGCAGGTTCTAGCAATCAGCCCCAGCATTTT. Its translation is CASSQVAGSSNQPQHF.

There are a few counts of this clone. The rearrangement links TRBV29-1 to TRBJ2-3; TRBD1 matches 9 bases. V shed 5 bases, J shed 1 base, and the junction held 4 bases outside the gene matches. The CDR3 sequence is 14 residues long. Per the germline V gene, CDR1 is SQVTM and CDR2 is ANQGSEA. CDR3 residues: CSVYRGLGTDTQYF. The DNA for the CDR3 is TGCAGCGTTTACAGGGGGCTCGGCACAGATACGCAGTATTTT.

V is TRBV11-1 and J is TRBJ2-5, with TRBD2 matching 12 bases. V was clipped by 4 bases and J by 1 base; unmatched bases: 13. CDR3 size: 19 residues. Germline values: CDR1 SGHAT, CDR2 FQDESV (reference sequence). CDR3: CASSSSTSGGRSPQETQYF. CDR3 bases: TGTGCCAGCAGCTCCTCGACTAGCGGGGGCCGGTCGCCCCAAGAGACCCAGTACTTC. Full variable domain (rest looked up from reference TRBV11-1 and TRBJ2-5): EAEVAQSPRYKITEKSQAVAFWCDPISGHATLYWYRQILGQGPELLVQFQDESVVDDSQLPKDRFSAERLKGVDSTLKIQPAELGDSAMYLCASSSSTSGGRSPQETQYFGPGTRLLVL.

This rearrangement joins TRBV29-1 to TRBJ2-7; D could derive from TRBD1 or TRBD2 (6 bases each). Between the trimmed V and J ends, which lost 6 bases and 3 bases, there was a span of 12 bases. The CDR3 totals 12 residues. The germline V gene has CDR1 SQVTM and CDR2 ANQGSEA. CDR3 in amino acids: CSVEGGYYEQYF. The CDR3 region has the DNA TGCAGCGTGGAGGGGGGTTACTACGAGCAGTACTTC.

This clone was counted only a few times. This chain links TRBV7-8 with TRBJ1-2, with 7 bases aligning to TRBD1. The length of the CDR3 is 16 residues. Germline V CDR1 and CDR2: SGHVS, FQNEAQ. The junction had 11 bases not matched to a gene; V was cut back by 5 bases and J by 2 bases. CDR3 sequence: CASSKQTGPSNYGYTF. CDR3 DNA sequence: TGTGCCAGCAGCAAACAGACAGGGCCGTCAAACTATGGCTACACCTTC.

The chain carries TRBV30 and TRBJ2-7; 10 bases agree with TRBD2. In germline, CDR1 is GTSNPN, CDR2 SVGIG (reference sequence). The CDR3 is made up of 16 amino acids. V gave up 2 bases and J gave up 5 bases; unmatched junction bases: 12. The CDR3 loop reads CAWSKWASGRTHEQYF. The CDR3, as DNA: TGTGCCTGGAGTAAGTGGGCTAGCGGGAGAACCCACGAGCAGTACTTC.

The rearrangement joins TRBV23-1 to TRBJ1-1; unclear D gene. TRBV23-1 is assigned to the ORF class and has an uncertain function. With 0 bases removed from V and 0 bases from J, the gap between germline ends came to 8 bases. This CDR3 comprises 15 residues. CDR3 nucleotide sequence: TGCGCCAGCAGTCAATCGAACAGCATGAACACTGAAGCTTTCTTT. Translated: CASSQSNSMNTEAFF.

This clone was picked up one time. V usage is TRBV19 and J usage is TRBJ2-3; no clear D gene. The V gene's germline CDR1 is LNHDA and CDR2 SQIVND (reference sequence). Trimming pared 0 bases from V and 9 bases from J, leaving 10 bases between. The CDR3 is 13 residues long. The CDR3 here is CASSIEGSVTQYF. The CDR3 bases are TGTGCCAGTAGTATAGAAGGTTCGGTGACGCAGTATTTT. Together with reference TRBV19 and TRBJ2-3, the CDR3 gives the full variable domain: DGGITQSPKYLFRKEGQNVTLSCEQNLNHDAMYWYRQDPGQGLRLIYYSQIVNDFQKGDIAEGYSVSREKKESFPLTVTSAQKNPTAFYLCASSIEGSVTQYFGPGTRLTVL.

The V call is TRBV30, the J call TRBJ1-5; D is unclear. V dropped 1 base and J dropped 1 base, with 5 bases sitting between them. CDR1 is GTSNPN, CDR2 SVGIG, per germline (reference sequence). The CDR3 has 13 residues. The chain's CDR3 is CAWSEDSNQPQHF. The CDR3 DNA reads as TGTGCCTGGAGTGAAGACAGCAATCAGCCCCAGCATTTT.

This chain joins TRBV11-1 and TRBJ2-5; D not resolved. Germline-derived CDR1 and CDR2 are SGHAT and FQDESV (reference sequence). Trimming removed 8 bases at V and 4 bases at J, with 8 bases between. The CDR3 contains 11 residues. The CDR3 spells CASSQRETQYF. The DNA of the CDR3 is TGTGCCAGCTCCCAGCGAGAGACCCAGTACTTC.

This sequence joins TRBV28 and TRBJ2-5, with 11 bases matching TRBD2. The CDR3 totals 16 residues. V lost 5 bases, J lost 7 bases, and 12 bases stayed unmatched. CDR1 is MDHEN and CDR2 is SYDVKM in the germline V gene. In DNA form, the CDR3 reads TGTGCCAGCAGTGGCCTATCTAGCGGGAGGATCGGGACCCAGTACTTC. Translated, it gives CASSGLSSGRIGTQYF.

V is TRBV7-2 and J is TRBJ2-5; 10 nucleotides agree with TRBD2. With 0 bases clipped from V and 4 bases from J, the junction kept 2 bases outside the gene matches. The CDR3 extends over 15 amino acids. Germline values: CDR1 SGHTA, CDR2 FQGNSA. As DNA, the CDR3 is TGTGCCAGCAGCTTAGCTAGCGGGGGGCTAGAGACCCAGTACTTC. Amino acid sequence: CASSLASGGLETQYF.

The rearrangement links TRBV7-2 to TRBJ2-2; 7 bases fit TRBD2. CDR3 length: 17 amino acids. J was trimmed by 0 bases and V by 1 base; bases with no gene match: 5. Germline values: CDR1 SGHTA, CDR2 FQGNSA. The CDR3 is CASSLVFSGSNTGELFF. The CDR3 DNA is TGTGCCAGCAGCTTAGTCTTTAGCGGGTCGAACACCGGGGAGCTGTTTTTT.

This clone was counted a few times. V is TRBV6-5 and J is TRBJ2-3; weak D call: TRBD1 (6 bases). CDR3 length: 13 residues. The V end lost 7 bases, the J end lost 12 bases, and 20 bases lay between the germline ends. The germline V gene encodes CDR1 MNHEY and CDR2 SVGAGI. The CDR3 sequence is CASTAPGTSNQYF. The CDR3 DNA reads TGTGCCAGCACCGCACCCGGGACAAGCAATCAGTATTTT.